These T cell receptor beta chains were read from a single sample in a study of CD8 T cells in Susac syndrome. TCRdb re-called the immunoSEQ multiplex PCR reads with MiXCR, one entry per CDR3 protein. The repertoire holds fewer than 70,000 distinct CDR3 sequences, 95% seen once, with about 0.25% in the top ten. Sequenced material: CD8+ T cells from PBMCs. The receptor set was obtained from a human donor in good health. Each CDR3 is given with its conserved first and last residue. A D gene is named only where the DNA matches it firmly. Size is omitted from some rows. Given values are once, few, many or a class for expanded clones.

clone_size | j_call | v_call | d_call | cdr3_aa | cdr3_nt
. | TRBJ2-2 | TRBV29-1 | . | CSVHPGRTGELFF | TGCAGCGTCCACCCAGGGAGGACCGGGGAGCTGTTTTTT
. | TRBJ1-1 | TRBV9 | TRBD1 | CASSARGGGGTTEAFF | TGTGCCAGCAGCGCAAGAGGGGGCGGGGGGACCACTGAAGCTTTCTTT
. | TRBJ2-2 | TRBV7-8 | . | CASSLVPRIPLNTGELFF | TGTGCCAGCAGCTTAGTCCCCCGGATACCGTTGAACACCGGGGAGCTGTTTTTT
. | TRBJ1-5 | TRBV4-1 | . | CASSHGGGDQPQHF | TGCGCCAGCAGCCACGGCGGGGGGGATCAGCCCCAGCATTTT
. | TRBJ2-5 | TRBV6-5 | TRBD2 | CASSSGTIQETQYF | TGTGCCAGCAGTTCCGGGACTATTCAAGAGACCCAGTACTTC
. | TRBJ2-1 | TRBV29-1 | . | CSAISGNNEQFF | TGCAGCGCCATTAGCGGCAATAATGAGCAGTTCTTC
. | TRBJ2-1 | TRBV12-3/TRBV12-4 | . | CASSFRGEMGEQFF | TGTGCCAGCAGTTTTAGGGGAGAAATGGGTGAGCAGTTCTTC
. | TRBJ2-4 | TRBV2 | TRBD2 | CASGIPQPGGNIQYF | TGTGCCAGCGGGATCCCCCAGCCGGGGGGAAACATTCAGTACTTC
once | TRBJ1-4 | TRBV2 | TRBD1 | CASSSPGTANEKLFF | TGTGCCAGCAGTTCCCCCGGGACAGCTAATGAAAAACTGTTTTTT
. | TRBJ2-2 | TRBV19 | . | CATYSDGGELFF | TGTGCCACCTATTCAGACGGCGGGGAGCTGTTTTTT
. | TRBJ2-1 | TRBV23-1 | . | CASSQSCGGRGHEQFF | TGCGCCAGCAGTCAATCTTGCGGGGGCAGGGGACATGAGCAGTTCTTC
. | TRBJ1-4 | TRBV28 | TRBD1 | CASNPGGEDEKLFF | TGTGCCAGCAATCCAGGGGGCGAGGATGAAAAACTGTTTTTT
. | TRBJ2-7 | TRBV29-1 | . | CSVERLAPAYEQYF | TGCAGCGTTGAAAGGCTAGCGCCGGCCTACGAGCAGTACTTC
few | TRBJ2-7 | TRBV29-1 | TRBD1 | CSVEGTASYEQYF | TGCAGCGTTGAGGGGACAGCTTCCTACGAGCAGTACTTC
. | TRBJ1-2 | TRBV3-1 | . | CASSQDGDFYGYTF | TGTGCCAGCAGCCAAGATGGGGATTTCTATGGCTACACCTTC
. | TRBJ1-2 | TRBV12-3/TRBV12-4 | . | CASSLGMALVYGYTF | TGTGCCAGCAGTTTAGGGATGGCTCTAGTCTATGGCTACACCTTC
. | TRBJ1-6 | TRBV11-1 | TRBD1 | CASSPIKPGQGHSYNSPLHF | TGTGCCAGCAGCCCCATCAAGCCGGGACAGGGCCACTCCTATAATTCACCCCTCCACTTT
once | TRBJ1-2 | TRBV6-6 | . | CASSYVDSLGYTF | TGTGCCAGCAGTTACGTAGACAGTCTTGGCTACACCTTC
. | TRBJ2-2 | TRBV6-4 | . | CASSEPNRGELFF | TGTGCCAGCAGTGAACCTAACCGGGGGGAGCTGTTTTTT
. | TRBJ2-7 | TRBV19 | . | CASSTPGSPYEQYF | TGTGCCAGTAGTACCCCGGGTTCCCCCTACGAGCAGTACTTC
. | TRBJ1-5 | TRBV28 | . | CASSFSGTSNQPQHF | TGTGCCAGCAGTTTTAGCGGGACAAGCAATCAGCCCCAGCATTTT
. | TRBJ1-5 | TRBV7-2 | TRBD1 | CASSLDRAQPQHF | TGTGCCAGCAGCTTGGACAGGGCTCAGCCCCAGCATTTT
. | TRBJ2-5 | TRBV28 | . | CASSFTGLQETQYF | TGTGCCAGCAGTTTTACGGGGCTCCAAGAGACCCAGTACTTC
. | TRBJ2-2 | TRBV6-5 | . | CASSLTRGNTGELFF | TGTGCCAGCAGTTTAACCAGGGGGAACACCGGGGAGCTGTTTTTT
. | TRBJ2-5 | TRBV5-1 | . | CASSLGVGQETQYF | TGCGCCAGCAGCTTGGGTGTCGGTCAAGAGACCCAGTACTTC
. | TRBJ2-1 | TRBV4-1 | TRBD2 | CASSQTISGGANNEQFF | TGCGCCAGCAGCCAAACAATCAGCGGGGGGGCAAACAATGAGCAGTTCTTC
. | TRBJ2-2 | TRBV19 | . | CASSMWSSPGELFF | TGTGCCAGTAGTATGTGGTCCAGCCCCGGGGAGCTGTTTTTT
. | TRBJ2-5 | TRBV6-6 | TRBD2 | CASGLAGGRETQYF | TGTGCCAGTGGACTAGCGGGGGGGCGGGAGACCCAGTACTTC
. | TRBJ2-2 | TRBV6-5 | . | CASISERSGELFF | TGTGCCAGCATTAGTGAAAGAAGCGGGGAGCTGTTTTTT
. | TRBJ2-3 | TRBV7-9 | TRBD1 | CASSFASTGGGGTDTQYF | TGTGCCAGCAGCTTCGCCTCCACAGGGGGCGGCGGCACAGATACGCAGTATTTT
. | TRBJ2-7 | TRBV30 | TRBD1 | CAWSIGEGADEQYF | TGTGCCTGGAGTATTGGAGAGGGGGCGGACGAGCAGTACTTC
. | TRBJ1-1 | TRBV19 | . | CASSTGDTEAFF | TGTGCCAGTAGTACCGGGGACACTGAAGCTTTCTTT
once | TRBJ2-5 | TRBV4-1 | . | CASSQLRQGRYQETQYF | TGCGCCAGCAGCCAACTAAGGCAGGGTAGATACCAAGAGACCCAGTACTTC
few | TRBJ1-1 | TRBV27 | . | CASSLGQGGTEAFF | TGTGCCAGCAGTTTGGGGCAGGGTGGCACTGAAGCTTTCTTT
. | TRBJ1-2 | TRBV4-1 | . | CASSQDPAGYTF | TGCGCCAGCAGCCAAGATCCCGCCGGCTACACCTTC
. | TRBJ2-5 | TRBV2 | TRBD1 | CASSDPGGTETQYF | TGTGCCAGCAGTGACCCAGGGGGCACAGAGACCCAGTACTTC
. | TRBJ1-2 | TRBV12-3/TRBV12-4 | . | CASSFGGLGTGGYTF | TGTGCCAGCAGTTTTGGGGGGTTAGGGACTGGTGGCTACACCTTC
. | TRBJ2-4 | TRBV29-1 | . | CSVEDPGAKNIQYF | TGCAGCGTTGAAGATCCCGGAGCCAAAAACATTCAGTACTTC
once | TRBJ2-3 | TRBV29-1 | TRBD2 | CSVEFAGGTDTQYF | TGCAGCGTTGAATTTGCGGGGGGGACAGATACGCAGTATTTT
. | TRBJ2-1 | TRBV5-1 | . | CASSLYRTNEQFF | TGCGCCAGCAGCTTGTACAGGACCAATGAGCAGTTCTTC
. | TRBJ2-5 | TRBV5-1 | . | CASSLGREETQYF | TGCGCCAGCAGCTTAGGGCGGGAAGAGACCCAGTACTTC
. | TRBJ1-4 | TRBV7-9 | . | CASSFTENEKLFF | TGTGCCAGCAGCTTCACAGAGAATGAAAAACTGTTTTTT
. | TRBJ2-1 | TRBV12-3/TRBV12-4 | . | CASSFVGPADEQFF | TGTGCCAGCAGTTTTGTGGGACCAGCGGATGAGCAGTTCTTC
. | TRBJ1-1 | TRBV27 | TRBD1 | CASSLTGVNTEAFF | TGTGCCAGCAGTTTAACAGGGGTGAACACTGAAGCTTTCTTT
. | TRBJ2-5 | TRBV18 | . | CASSPAFKKETQYF | TGTGCCAGCTCACCAGCGTTCAAGAAAGAGACCCAGTACTTC
. | TRBJ2-3 | TRBV4-3 | . | CASSQGIWLGAEADTQYF | TGCGCCAGCAGCCAGGGGATTTGGTTAGGGGCAGAGGCAGATACGCAGTATTTT
. | TRBJ2-1 | TRBV6-5 | TRBD2 | CASRLAGPRGEQFF | TGTGCCAGCAGGTTAGCGGGGCCACGGGGTGAGCAGTTCTTC
. | TRBJ2-3 | TRBV6-5 | TRBD1 | CASRGQVWDTQYF | TGTGCCAGCAGAGGACAGGTCTGGGATACGCAGTATTTT
. | TRBJ1-2 | TRBV4-1 | . | CASSQTNFYGYTF | TGCGCCAGCAGCCAGACGAACTTCTATGGCTACACCTTC
. | TRBJ2-1 | TRBV9 | . | CASSVSHNEQFF | TGTGCCAGCAGCGTATCCCACAATGAGCAGTTCTTC
once | TRBJ1-2 | TRBV9 | . | CASSAASRAGYGYTF | TGTGCCAGCAGCGCCGCTTCGAGGGCTGGGTATGGCTACACCTTC
. | TRBJ2-1 | TRBV7-2 | . | CASSLAPWNEQFF | TGTGCCAGCAGCTTAGCACCGTGGAATGAGCAGTTCTTC
. | TRBJ2-3 | TRBV27 | . | CASRGYTDTQYF | TGTGCCAGCAGAGGGTACACAGATACGCAGTATTTT
. | TRBJ2-5 | TRBV28 | TRBD1 | CASNRQGRGETQYF | TGTGCCAGCAACAGACAGGGTCGGGGAGAGACCCAGTACTTC
. | TRBJ2-4 | TRBV29-1 | . | CSAVGSWDIQYF | TGCAGCGCCGTGGGCTCCTGGGACATTCAGTACTTC
. | TRBJ2-3 | TRBV7-6 | . | CASSSRREYDTQYF | TGTGCCAGCAGCTCGCGCCGGGAATACGATACGCAGTATTTT
few | TRBJ2-4 | TRBV4-3 | TRBD1 | CASSQDATGVGKNIQYF | TGCGCCAGCAGCCAAGATGCGACAGGGGTCGGCAAAAACATTCAGTACTTC
. | TRBJ1-1 | TRBV2 | . | CASSPTPEDEAFF | TGTGCCAGCAGCCCGACGCCCGAAGATGAAGCTTTCTTT
. | TRBJ2-7 | TRBV29-1 | . | CSAREGAETYEQYF | TGCAGCGCCCGGGAGGGGGCAGAAACCTACGAGCAGTACTTC